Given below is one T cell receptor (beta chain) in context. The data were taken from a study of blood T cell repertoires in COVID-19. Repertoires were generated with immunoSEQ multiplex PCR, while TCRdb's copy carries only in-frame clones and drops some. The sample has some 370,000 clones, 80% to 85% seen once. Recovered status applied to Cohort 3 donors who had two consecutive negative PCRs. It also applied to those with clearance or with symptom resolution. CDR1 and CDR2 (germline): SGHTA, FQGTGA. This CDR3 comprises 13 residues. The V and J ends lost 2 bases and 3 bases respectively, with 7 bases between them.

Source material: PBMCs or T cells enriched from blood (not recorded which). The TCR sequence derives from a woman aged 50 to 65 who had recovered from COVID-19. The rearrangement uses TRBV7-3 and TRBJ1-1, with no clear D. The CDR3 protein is CASSLEAHTEAFF. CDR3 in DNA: TGTGCCAGCAGCTTAGAGGCACACACTGAAGCTTTCTTT.